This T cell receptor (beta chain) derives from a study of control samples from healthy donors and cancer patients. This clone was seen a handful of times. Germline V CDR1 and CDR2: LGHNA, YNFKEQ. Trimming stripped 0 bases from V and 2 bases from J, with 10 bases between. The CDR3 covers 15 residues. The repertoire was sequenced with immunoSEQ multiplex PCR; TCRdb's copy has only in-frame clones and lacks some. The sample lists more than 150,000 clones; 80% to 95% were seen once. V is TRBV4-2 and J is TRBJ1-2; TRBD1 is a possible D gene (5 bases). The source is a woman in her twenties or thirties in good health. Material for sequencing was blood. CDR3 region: CASSQDMGGNYGYTF. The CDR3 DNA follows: TGTGCCAGCAGCCAAGATATGGGGGGGAACTATGGCTACACCTTC.